This entry features one T cell receptor beta chain sequence. The target antigen is unknown. This CDR3 has 15 amino acids. The germline CDR1 and CDR2 sequences are SQVTM and ANQGSEA. Between the trimmed V and J ends, which lost 7 bases and 0 bases, there was a span of 13 bases. Several immunoSEQ plates held equal portions of the genomic DNA taken from each subset. Method: immunoSEQ multiplex PCR; TCRdb's copy keeps in-frame clones and lacks some. This sample has millions of clones, with 85% to 95% found just once. The record originates from a study of shared clonotypes between healthy human individuals. Study-level results: Generally, naive subsets (rather than memory subsets) showed larger estimated richness.

What was sequenced was naive CD4+ T cells sorted from blood. Subset meaning: CD45RA+ positively selected. V gene TRBV29-1 combines with J gene TRBJ2-6; TRBD1 is a possible D gene (6 bases). This clonotype originated in a man between 18 and 29 years old in good health. The CDR3 sequence is CSARQELSGANVLTF. The CDR3 region has the DNA TGCAGCGCCAGACAGGAACTCTCTGGGGCCAACGTCCTGACTTTC.